This T cell receptor (beta chain) is from a study of shared clonotypes between healthy human individuals. This table comes from immunoSEQ multiplex PCR, and its TCRdb copy is limited to in-frame clones, with some not included. The data contain hundreds of thousands of clones, 90% to 95% of them seen just once; the ten biggest clones take up 0.11%. The naive CD8 fraction comprised CD45RO-negative cells positively selected for CCR7 and excluded terminally differentiated effector memory CD45RA+ cells. All the donors were Caucasian adults who lived in Nashville, Tennessee. This CDR3 spans 15 amino acids. J lost 0 bases, V lost 4 bases, and 3 bases had no gene match. CDR1 and CDR2 (germline): SEHNR, FQNEAQ (reference sequence). Comment on this clone: What it binds is unknown.

Study-level findings and limits: It was the non-shared clonotypes that had lower generation probabilities than clonotypes shared by all four donors. Having only a few donors restricted how much genetic and exposure-history diversity was captured. Sharing across several donors was seen in 4.5% to 6.5% of naive CD4 clonotypes.

This TCR was recovered from a woman aged 25 to 45 in good health. The sequencing sample was made of naive CD8+ T cells sorted from blood. This chain joins TRBV7-9 and TRBJ2-7; TRBD2 matches 10 bases. Written as DNA, the CDR3 is TGTGCCAGCAGCTCTAGCGGGAGCGACTCCTACGAGCAGTACTTC. This encodes CASSSSGSDSYEQYF.